The rows below give T cell receptor beta chains drawn from one sample of a study of T cell changes during pregnancy in multiple sclerosis. The method was immunoSEQ multiplex PCR; TCRdb's version includes in-frame clones alone and lacks a portion of them. The table records tens of thousands of clones, around 92% of them present only once. Material: peripheral blood, obtained in the second trimester of pregnancy. These receptors all come from a female donor in good health, enrolled as a control in a pregnancy study. CDR3s include the opening cysteine and the closing phenylalanine or tryptophan. The order of the fields is clone size, V gene, D gene, J gene, CDR3 protein, CDR3 DNA. The D gene is left open where the match is weak. Clone size is not always given. Where it is, it says once, few, many or a class for expanded clones.

clone size: -
V gene: TRBV15
D gene: -
J gene: TRBJ2-1
CDR3 protein: CATAVRTEQFF
CDR3 DNA: TGTGCCACCGCTGTCCGCACAGAGCAGTTCTTC

clone size: -
V gene: TRBV7-6
D gene: -
J gene: TRBJ2-3
CDR3 protein: CASSLGTVGTDTQYF
CDR3 DNA: TGTGCCAGCAGCTTAGGGACAGTAGGCACAGATACGCAGTATTTT

clone size: -
V gene: TRBV4-2
D gene: TRBD1
J gene: TRBJ1-4
CDR3 protein: CASSRAGTDNEKLFF
CDR3 DNA: TGTGCCAGCAGCCGTGCCGGGACAGATAATGAAAAACTGTTTTTT

clone size: -
V gene: TRBV5-1
D gene: -
J gene: TRBJ2-7
CDR3 protein: CASSLGQGIYEQYF
CDR3 DNA: TGCGCCAGCAGCTTGGGGCAGGGGATCTACGAGCAGTACTTC

clone size: -
V gene: TRBV4-1
D gene: -
J gene: TRBJ1-1
CDR3 protein: CASSQDGTSTEAFF
CDR3 DNA: TGCGCCAGCAGCCAAGATGGCACGTCCACTGAAGCTTTCTTT

clone size: -
V gene: TRBV2
D gene: TRBD2
J gene: TRBJ2-1
CDR3 protein: CASSAPSGGGNEQFF
CDR3 DNA: TGTGCCAGCAGCGCCCCTAGCGGGGGGGGGAATGAGCAGTTCTTC

clone size: -
V gene: TRBV28
D gene: -
J gene: TRBJ1-2
CDR3 protein: CASSRLMDYGYTF
CDR3 DNA: TGTGCCAGCAGTCGACTGATGGACTATGGCTACACCTTC

clone size: -
V gene: TRBV27
D gene: -
J gene: TRBJ2-7
CDR3 protein: CASSKNPGAKAYEQYF
CDR3 DNA: TGTGCCAGCAGTAAAAATCCAGGGGCAAAAGCCTACGAGCAGTACTTC

clone size: -
V gene: TRBV29-1
D gene: TRBD2
J gene: TRBJ2-3
CDR3 protein: CSAGESGRGADTQYF
CDR3 DNA: TGCAGCGCCGGGGAGAGCGGGAGAGGGGCAGATACGCAGTATTTT

clone size: -
V gene: TRBV7-9
D gene: -
J gene: TRBJ2-1
CDR3 protein: CASSFVTGSYNEQFF
CDR3 DNA: TGTGCCAGCAGCTTCGTGACAGGTTCCTACAATGAGCAGTTCTTC

clone size: -
V gene: TRBV7-9
D gene: -
J gene: TRBJ2-2
CDR3 protein: CASSLELRDTGELFF
CDR3 DNA: TGTGCCAGCAGCTTAGAGTTGCGGGACACCGGGGAGCTGTTTTTT

clone size: few
V gene: TRBV19
D gene: -
J gene: TRBJ2-6
CDR3 protein: CASSPGSGANVLTF
CDR3 DNA: TGTGCCAGTAGTCCGGGCTCTGGGGCCAACGTCCTGACTTTC

clone size: once
V gene: TRBV4-1
D gene: TRBD2
J gene: TRBJ2-7
CDR3 protein: CASSQGGGQYYEQYF
CDR3 DNA: TGCGCCAGCAGCCAAGGCGGGGGGCAGTACTACGAGCAGTACTTC

clone size: -
V gene: TRBV30
D gene: -
J gene: TRBJ2-3
CDR3 protein: CASHSGSGTQYF
CDR3 DNA: TGTGCCAGTCACTCGGGGTCGGGTACGCAGTATTTT

clone size: -
V gene: TRBV27
D gene: -
J gene: TRBJ2-1
CDR3 protein: CASSFYRDTRRNEQFF
CDR3 DNA: TGTGCCAGCAGTTTTTACCGGGACACGAGGCGAAATGAGCAGTTCTTC

clone size: -
V gene: TRBV7-3
D gene: TRBD1
J gene: TRBJ2-7
CDR3 protein: CASSLRAGGGEQYF
CDR3 DNA: TGTGCCAGCAGCTTACGTGCAGGGGGCGGCGAGCAGTACTTC

clone size: -
V gene: TRBV9
D gene: -
J gene: TRBJ2-5
CDR3 protein: CASRGADQETQYF
CDR3 DNA: TGTGCCAGCAGGGGGGCGGACCAAGAGACCCAGTACTTC

clone size: -
V gene: TRBV5-5
D gene: -
J gene: TRBJ1-6
CDR3 protein: CASSLLGGRNSPLHF
CDR3 DNA: TGTGCCAGCAGCTTGTTGGGGGGGAGGAATTCACCCCTCCACTTT

clone size: -
V gene: TRBV21-1
D gene: -
J gene: TRBJ1-5
CDR3 protein: CASSIRRVCQPQHF
CDR3 DNA: TGTGCCAGCAGTATTCGCAGGGTCTGTCAGCCCCAGCATTTT

clone size: -
V gene: TRBV30
D gene: -
J gene: TRBJ1-4
CDR3 protein: CAWSVGQTTNEKLFF
CDR3 DNA: TGTGCCTGGAGTGTTGGACAGACAACTAATGAAAAACTGTTTTTT

clone size: -
V gene: TRBV28
D gene: TRBD2
J gene: TRBJ2-2
CDR3 protein: CASSFSGTRGNYAGELFF
CDR3 DNA: TGTGCCAGCAGTTTTTCCGGGACTAGGGGAAACTACGCCGGGGAGCTGTTTTTT

clone size: few
V gene: TRBV9
D gene: -
J gene: TRBJ1-6
CDR3 protein: CASSEYGTQNNSPLHF
CDR3 DNA: TGTGCCAGCAGCGAATATGGGACACAAAATAATTCACCCCTCCACTTT

clone size: -
V gene: TRBV29-1
D gene: -
J gene: TRBJ2-4
CDR3 protein: CSVTGSKNIQYF
CDR3 DNA: TGCAGCGTTACAGGGTCCAAAAACATTCAGTACTTC

clone size: -
V gene: TRBV29-1
D gene: -
J gene: TRBJ2-1
CDR3 protein: CSVEDTQDNNEQFF
CDR3 DNA: TGCAGCGTTGAAGATACCCAGGACAATAATGAGCAGTTCTTC

clone size: -
V gene: TRBV5-4
D gene: -
J gene: TRBJ1-2
CDR3 protein: CASSSRYGYTF
CDR3 DNA: TGTGCCAGCAGCTCACGGTATGGCTACACCTTC

clone size: -
V gene: TRBV9
D gene: TRBD2
J gene: TRBJ2-1
CDR3 protein: CASSVSGGPEQFF
CDR3 DNA: TGTGCCAGCAGCGTAAGCGGGGGGCCTGAGCAGTTCTTC

clone size: -
V gene: TRBV6-5
D gene: -
J gene: TRBJ1-1
CDR3 protein: CASSYGHYTEAFF
CDR3 DNA: TGTGCCAGCAGTTACGGGCACTACACTGAAGCTTTCTTT

clone size: -
V gene: TRBV6-6
D gene: -
J gene: TRBJ2-5
CDR3 protein: CASSYSAETQYF
CDR3 DNA: TGTGCCAGCAGTTACTCGGCCGAGACCCAGTACTTC

clone size: once
V gene: TRBV7-2
D gene: -
J gene: TRBJ2-7
CDR3 protein: CASSSDWGEQYF
CDR3 DNA: TGTGCCAGCAGCTCGGACTGGGGCGAGCAGTACTTC

clone size: -
V gene: TRBV6-6
D gene: TRBD1
J gene: TRBJ2-2
CDR3 protein: CASSRTGEMGELFF
CDR3 DNA: TGTGCCAGCAGTCGGACAGGGGAAATGGGGGAGCTGTTTTTT

clone size: -
V gene: TRBV19
D gene: TRBD2
J gene: TRBJ2-5
CDR3 protein: CASSGSGSGTQYF
CDR3 DNA: TGTGCCAGTAGTGGTAGCGGGAGTGGGACCCAGTACTTC

clone size: once
V gene: TRBV4-1
D gene: -
J gene: TRBJ2-5
CDR3 protein: CASSQWRKETQYF
CDR3 DNA: TGCGCCAGCAGCCAGTGGAGGAAAGAGACCCAGTACTTC

clone size: few
V gene: TRBV19
D gene: -
J gene: TRBJ1-5
CDR3 protein: CASSSPVRNQPQHF
CDR3 DNA: TGTGCCAGTAGTAGCCCCGTCCGGAATCAGCCCCAGCATTTT

clone size: -
V gene: TRBV27
D gene: -
J gene: TRBJ1-1
CDR3 protein: CASSFTVNTEAFF
CDR3 DNA: TGTGCCAGCAGTTTCACGGTAAACACTGAAGCTTTCTTT

clone size: -
V gene: TRBV6-4
D gene: TRBD2
J gene: TRBJ2-1
CDR3 protein: CASSAGGGTYNEQFF
CDR3 DNA: TGTGCCAGCAGTGCCGGGGGAGGGACCTACAATGAGCAGTTCTTC

clone size: few
V gene: TRBV28
D gene: TRBD1
J gene: TRBJ2-7
CDR3 protein: CASSQQGYEQYF
CDR3 DNA: TGTGCCAGCAGCCAACAGGGGTACGAGCAGTACTTC

clone size: -
V gene: TRBV4-1
D gene: TRBD1
J gene: TRBJ2-3
CDR3 protein: CASSQTGTAGDTQYF
CDR3 DNA: TGCGCCAGCAGCCAGACCGGGACAGCCGGAGATACGCAGTATTTT

clone size: -
V gene: TRBV7-9
D gene: -
J gene: TRBJ1-2
CDR3 protein: CASSLGPTGGYTF
CDR3 DNA: TGTGCCAGCAGCTTAGGCCCGACCGGGGGCTACACCTTC

clone size: -
V gene: TRBV25-1
D gene: -
J gene: TRBJ2-7
CDR3 protein: CASSGTAGVHQTQYF
CDR3 DNA: TGTGCCAGCAGTGGGACGGCCGGGGTACATCAGACGCAGTACTTC

clone size: -
V gene: TRBV25-1
D gene: TRBD1
J gene: TRBJ2-7
CDR3 protein: CASSESGGSYEQYF
CDR3 DNA: TGTGCCAGCAGTGAATCAGGGGGATCCTACGAGCAGTACTTC

clone size: -
V gene: TRBV19
D gene: -
J gene: TRBJ1-6
CDR3 protein: CASSIGVSSPLHF
CDR3 DNA: TGTGCCAGTAGTATCGGAGTCTCTTCACCCCTCCACTTT

clone size: -
V gene: TRBV7-8
D gene: TRBD2
J gene: TRBJ2-6
CDR3 protein: CASSRSGTRVSGANVLTF
CDR3 DNA: TGTGCCAGCAGCCGTTCCGGGACTAGGGTCTCCGGGGCCAACGTCCTGACTTTC

clone size: -
V gene: TRBV30
D gene: TRBD1
J gene: TRBJ1-1
CDR3 protein: CAWNGQGTEAFF
CDR3 DNA: TGTGCCTGGAATGGACAGGGCACTGAAGCTTTCTTT

clone size: -
V gene: TRBV28
D gene: -
J gene: TRBJ2-7
CDR3 protein: CASSTTPYEQYF
CDR3 DNA: TGTGCCAGCAGTACAACACCCTACGAGCAGTACTTC

clone size: -
V gene: TRBV5-1
D gene: TRBD2
J gene: TRBJ2-3
CDR3 protein: CASSSAGSGRTDTQYF
CDR3 DNA: TGCGCCAGCAGCTCCGCGGGGAGCGGGAGGACAGATACGCAGTATTTT

clone size: -
V gene: TRBV2
D gene: -
J gene: TRBJ2-7
CDR3 protein: CASSLSSYEQYF
CDR3 DNA: TGTGCCAGCAGTCTCAGCTCCTACGAGCAGTACTTC

clone size: -
V gene: TRBV4-2
D gene: -
J gene: TRBJ2-1
CDR3 protein: CASSRGESSYNEQFF
CDR3 DNA: TGTGCCAGCAGCCGGGGCGAGAGCTCCTACAATGAGCAGTTCTTC

clone size: once
V gene: TRBV28
D gene: -
J gene: TRBJ1-2
CDR3 protein: CASSLSGVAYGYTF
CDR3 DNA: TGTGCCAGCAGTTTATCGGGGGTTGCCTATGGCTACACCTTC

clone size: -
V gene: TRBV18
D gene: -
J gene: TRBJ1-6
CDR3 protein: CASSPPLAGNSPLHF
CDR3 DNA: TGTGCCAGCTCACCACCGTTGGCGGGGAATTCACCCCTCCACTTT

clone size: -
V gene: TRBV5-5
D gene: -
J gene: TRBJ1-5
CDR3 protein: CASSLVETARNQPQHF
CDR3 DNA: TGTGCCAGCAGCTTGGTGGAGACAGCCCGCAATCAGCCCCAGCATTTT

clone size: -
V gene: TRBV6-5
D gene: TRBD1
J gene: TRBJ1-3
CDR3 protein: CASSSTGGSGNTIYF
CDR3 DNA: TGTGCCAGCAGCTCCACAGGGGGGTCTGGAAACACCATATATTTT